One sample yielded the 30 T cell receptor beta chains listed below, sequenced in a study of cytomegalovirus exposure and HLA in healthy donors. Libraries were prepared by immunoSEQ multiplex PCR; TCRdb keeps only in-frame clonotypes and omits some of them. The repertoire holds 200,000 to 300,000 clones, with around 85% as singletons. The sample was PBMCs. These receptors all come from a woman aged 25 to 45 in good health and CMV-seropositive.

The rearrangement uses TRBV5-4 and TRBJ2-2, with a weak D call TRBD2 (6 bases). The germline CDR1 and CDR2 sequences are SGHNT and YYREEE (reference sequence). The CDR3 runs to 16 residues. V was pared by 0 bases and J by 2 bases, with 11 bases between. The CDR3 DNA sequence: TGTGCCAGCAGCTTGGAATCGGGAGCTAACACCGGGGAGCTGTTTTTT. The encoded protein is CASSLESGANTGELFF.

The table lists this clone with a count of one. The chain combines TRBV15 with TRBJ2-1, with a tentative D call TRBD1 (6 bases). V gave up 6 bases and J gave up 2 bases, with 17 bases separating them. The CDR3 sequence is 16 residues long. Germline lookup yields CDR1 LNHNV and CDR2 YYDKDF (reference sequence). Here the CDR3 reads CATSSDPGATYNEQFF. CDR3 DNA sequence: TGTGCCACCAGTAGCGACCCAGGGGCGACCTACAATGAGCAGTTCTTC.

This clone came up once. CDR3 amino acids: CASSIAGQMMNTEAFF. The CDR3, as DNA: TGTGCCAGTAGTATCGCTGGACAGATGATGAACACTGAAGCTTTCTTT. The J gene is TRBJ1-1, the V gene TRBV19; D perhaps matches TRBD1 (6 bases). Trimming left V 3 bases short and J 0 bases short, with 14 bases between. Germline CDR1 LNHDA, CDR2 SQIVND (reference sequence). The CDR3 totals 16 residues. The full variable domain, with the rest looked up from reference TRBV19 and TRBJ1-1, is DGGITQSPKYLFRKEGQNVTLSCEQNLNHDAMYWYRQDPGQGLRLIYYSQIVNDFQKGDIAEGYSVSREKKESFPLTVTSAQKNPTAFYLCASSIAGQMMNTEAFFGQGTRLTVV.

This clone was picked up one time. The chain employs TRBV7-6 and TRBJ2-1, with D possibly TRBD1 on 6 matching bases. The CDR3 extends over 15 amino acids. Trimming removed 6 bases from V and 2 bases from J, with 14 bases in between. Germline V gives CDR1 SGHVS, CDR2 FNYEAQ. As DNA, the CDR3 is TGTGCCAGCAGATTAACGCCAGGGGCCTACAATGAGCAGTTCTTC. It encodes CASRLTPGAYNEQFF.

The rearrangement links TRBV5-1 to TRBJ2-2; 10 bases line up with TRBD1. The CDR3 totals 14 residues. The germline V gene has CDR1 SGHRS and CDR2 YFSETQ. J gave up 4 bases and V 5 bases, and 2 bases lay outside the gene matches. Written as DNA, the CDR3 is TGCGCCAGCAGTTGGACAGGGGGCACCGGGGAGCTGTTTTTT. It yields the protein CASSWTGGTGELFF.

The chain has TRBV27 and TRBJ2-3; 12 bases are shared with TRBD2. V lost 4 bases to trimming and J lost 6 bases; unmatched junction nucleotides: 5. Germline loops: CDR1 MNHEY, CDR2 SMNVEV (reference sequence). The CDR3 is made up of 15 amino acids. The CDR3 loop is CASSSSGRGSDTQYF. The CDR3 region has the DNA TGTGCCAGCAGTTCTAGCGGGAGGGGGTCGGATACGCAGTATTTT.

CDR3 bases: TGTGCCAGCAGCTTGAAACTAGCGGGGCTTCAAGAGACCCAGTACTTC. This encodes CASSLKLAGLQETQYF. The chain has TRBV5-6 and TRBJ2-5; 10 bases are a match to TRBD2. The ends lost 1 base at V and 2 bases at J; junction bases unmatched: 5. This CDR3 spans 16 amino acids. CDR1 is SGHDT and CDR2 is YYEEEE in the germline V gene.

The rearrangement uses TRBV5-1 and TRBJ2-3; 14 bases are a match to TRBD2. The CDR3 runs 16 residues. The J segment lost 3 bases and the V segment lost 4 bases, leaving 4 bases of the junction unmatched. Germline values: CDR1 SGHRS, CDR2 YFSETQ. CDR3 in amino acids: CASSKRLAGGTDTQYF. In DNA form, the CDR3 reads TGCGCCAGCAGCAAACGACTAGCGGGAGGGACAGATACGCAGTATTTT.

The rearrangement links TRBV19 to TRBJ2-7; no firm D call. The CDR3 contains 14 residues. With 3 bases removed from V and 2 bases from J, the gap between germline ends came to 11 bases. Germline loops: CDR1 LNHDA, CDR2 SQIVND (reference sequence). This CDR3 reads CASSIGRGPYEQYF. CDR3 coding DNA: TGTGCCAGTAGTATCGGCAGAGGCCCCTACGAGCAGTACTTC.

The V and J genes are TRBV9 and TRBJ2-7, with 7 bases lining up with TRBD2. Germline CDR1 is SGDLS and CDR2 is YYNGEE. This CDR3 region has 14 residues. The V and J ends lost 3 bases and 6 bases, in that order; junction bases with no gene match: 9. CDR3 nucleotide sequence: TGTGCCAGCAGCGCCTTACTAGCGACGCCCGAGCAGTACTTC. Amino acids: CASSALLATPEQYF.

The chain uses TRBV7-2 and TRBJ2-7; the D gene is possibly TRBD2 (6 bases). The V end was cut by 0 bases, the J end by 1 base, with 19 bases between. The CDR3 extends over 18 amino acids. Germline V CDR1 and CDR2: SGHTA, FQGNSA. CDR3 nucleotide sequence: TGTGCCAGCAGCTTAGCGGGGGGTCATTATGAAGGATCCTACGAGCAGTACTTC. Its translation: CASSLAGGHYEGSYEQYF.

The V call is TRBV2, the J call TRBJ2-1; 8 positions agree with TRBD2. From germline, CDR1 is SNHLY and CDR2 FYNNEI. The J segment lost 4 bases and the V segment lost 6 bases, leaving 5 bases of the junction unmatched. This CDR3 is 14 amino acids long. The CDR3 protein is CASRSGSRYNEQFF. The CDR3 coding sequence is TGTGCCAGCAGAAGCGGGAGCCGATACAATGAGCAGTTCTTC.

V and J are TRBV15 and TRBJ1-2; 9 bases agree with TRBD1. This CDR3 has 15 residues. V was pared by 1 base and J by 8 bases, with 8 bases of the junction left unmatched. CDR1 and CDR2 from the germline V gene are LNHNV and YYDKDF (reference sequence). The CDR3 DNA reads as TGTGCCACCAGCAGAGTGATACAGGGGGCGGAGGGCTACACCTTC. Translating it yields CATSRVIQGAEGYTF. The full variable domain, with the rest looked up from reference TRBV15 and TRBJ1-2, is DAMVIQNPRYQVTQFGKPVTLSCSQTLNHNVMYWYQQKSSQAPKLLFHYYDKDFNNEADTPDNFQSRRPNTSFCFLDIRSPGLGDTAMYLCATSRVIQGAEGYTFGSGTRLTVV.

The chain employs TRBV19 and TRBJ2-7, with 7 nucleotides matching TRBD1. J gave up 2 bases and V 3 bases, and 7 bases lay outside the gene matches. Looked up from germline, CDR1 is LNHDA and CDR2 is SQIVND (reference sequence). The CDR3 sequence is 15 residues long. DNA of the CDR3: TGTGCCAGTAGTATGGGGGACAGCCTAACCTACGAGCAGTACTTC. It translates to CASSMGDSLTYEQYF.

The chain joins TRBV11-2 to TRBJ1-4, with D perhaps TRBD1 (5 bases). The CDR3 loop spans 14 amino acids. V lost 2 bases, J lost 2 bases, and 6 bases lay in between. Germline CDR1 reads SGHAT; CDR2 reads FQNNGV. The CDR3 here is CASSLRGTNEKLFF. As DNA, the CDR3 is TGTGCCAGCAGCTTAAGGGGCACTAATGAAAAACTGTTTTTT.

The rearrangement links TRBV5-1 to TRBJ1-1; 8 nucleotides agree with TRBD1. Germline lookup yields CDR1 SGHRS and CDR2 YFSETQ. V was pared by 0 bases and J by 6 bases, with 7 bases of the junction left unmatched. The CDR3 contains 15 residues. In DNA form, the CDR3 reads TGCGCCAGCAGCTTGGCCCCAGGGGGCAGCGCTGAAGCTTTCTTT. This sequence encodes CASSLAPGGSAEAFF.

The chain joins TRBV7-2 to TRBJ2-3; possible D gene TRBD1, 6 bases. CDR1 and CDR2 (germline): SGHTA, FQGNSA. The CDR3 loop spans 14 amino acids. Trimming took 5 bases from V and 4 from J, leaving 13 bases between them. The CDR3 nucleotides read TGTGCCAGCAGCCCACAGGGTCGGCCAGATACGCAGTATTTT. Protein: CASSPQGRPDTQYF. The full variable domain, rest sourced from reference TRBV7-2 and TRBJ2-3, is GAGVSQSPSNKVTEKGKDVELRCDPISGHTALYWYRQSLGQGLEFLIYFQGNSAPDKSGLPSDRFSAERTGGSVSTLTIQRTQQEDSAVYLCASSPQGRPDTQYFGPGTRLTVL.

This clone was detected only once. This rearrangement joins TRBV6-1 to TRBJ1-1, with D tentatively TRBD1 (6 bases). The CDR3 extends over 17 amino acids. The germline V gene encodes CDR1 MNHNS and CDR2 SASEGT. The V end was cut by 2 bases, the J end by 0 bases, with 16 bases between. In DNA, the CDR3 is TGTGCCAGCAGTGAATTTTCGAGCGGGACAATGAACACTGAAGCTTTCTTT. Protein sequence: CASSEFSSGTMNTEAFF.

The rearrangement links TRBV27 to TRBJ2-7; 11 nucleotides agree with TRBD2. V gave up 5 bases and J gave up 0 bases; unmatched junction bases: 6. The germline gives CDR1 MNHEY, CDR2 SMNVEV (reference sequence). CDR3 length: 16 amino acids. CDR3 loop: CASSPTTSGSSYEQYF. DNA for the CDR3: TGTGCCAGCAGTCCTACAACTAGCGGGAGCTCCTACGAGCAGTACTTC.

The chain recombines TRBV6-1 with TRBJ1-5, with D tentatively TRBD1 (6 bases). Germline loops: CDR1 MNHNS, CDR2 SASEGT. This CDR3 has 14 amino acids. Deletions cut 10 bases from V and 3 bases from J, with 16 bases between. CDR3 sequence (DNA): TGTGCCACCGAGAAGGACAGTAACAATCAGCCCCAGCATTTT. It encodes CATEKDSNNQPQHF.

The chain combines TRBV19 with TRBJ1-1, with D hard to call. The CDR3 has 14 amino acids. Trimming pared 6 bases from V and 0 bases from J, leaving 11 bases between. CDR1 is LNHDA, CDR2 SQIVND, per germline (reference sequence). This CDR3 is CASRVTSLNTEAFF. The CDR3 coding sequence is TGTGCCAGTAGAGTGACATCCCTGAACACTGAAGCTTTCTTT.

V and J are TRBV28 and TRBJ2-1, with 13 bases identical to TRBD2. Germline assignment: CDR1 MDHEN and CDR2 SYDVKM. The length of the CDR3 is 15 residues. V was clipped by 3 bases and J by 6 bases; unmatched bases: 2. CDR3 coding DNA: TGTGCCAGCAGTTTTACTAGCGGGGGGGCCAATGAGCAGTTCTTC. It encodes CASSFTSGGANEQFF.

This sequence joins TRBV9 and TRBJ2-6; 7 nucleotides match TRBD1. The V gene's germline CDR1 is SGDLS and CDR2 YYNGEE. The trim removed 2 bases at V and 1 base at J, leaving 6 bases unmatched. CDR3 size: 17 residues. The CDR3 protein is CASSVSDRVSGANVLTF. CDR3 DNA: TGTGCCAGCAGCGTCTCCGACAGGGTATCTGGGGCCAACGTCCTGACTTTC.

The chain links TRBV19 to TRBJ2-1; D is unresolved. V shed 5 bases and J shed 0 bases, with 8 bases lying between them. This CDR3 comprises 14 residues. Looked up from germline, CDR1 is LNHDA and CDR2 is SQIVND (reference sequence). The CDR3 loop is CASSLGDSYNEQFF. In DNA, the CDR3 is TGTGCCAGTAGTTTAGGAGACTCCTACAATGAGCAGTTCTTC.

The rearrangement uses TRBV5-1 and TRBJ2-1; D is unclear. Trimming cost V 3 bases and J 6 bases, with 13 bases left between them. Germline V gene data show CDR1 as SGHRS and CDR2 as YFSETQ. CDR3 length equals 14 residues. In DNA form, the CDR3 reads TGCGCCAGCAGCTACCTCGGATCGGGCAATGAGCAGTTCTTC. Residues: CASSYLGSGNEQFF.

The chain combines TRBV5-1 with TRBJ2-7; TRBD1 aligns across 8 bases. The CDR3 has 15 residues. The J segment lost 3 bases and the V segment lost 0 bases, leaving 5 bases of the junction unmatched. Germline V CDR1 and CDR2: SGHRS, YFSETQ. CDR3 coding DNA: TGCGCCAGCAGCTTGGGCCCGGGACAGGACTACGAGCAGTACTTC. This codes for CASSLGPGQDYEQYF. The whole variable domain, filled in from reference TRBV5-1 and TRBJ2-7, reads KAGVTQTPRYLIKTRGQQVTLSCSPISGHRSVSWYQQTPGQGLQFLFEYFSETQRNKGNFPGRFSGRQFSNSRSEMNVSTLELGDSALYLCASSLGPGQDYEQYFGPGTRLTVT.

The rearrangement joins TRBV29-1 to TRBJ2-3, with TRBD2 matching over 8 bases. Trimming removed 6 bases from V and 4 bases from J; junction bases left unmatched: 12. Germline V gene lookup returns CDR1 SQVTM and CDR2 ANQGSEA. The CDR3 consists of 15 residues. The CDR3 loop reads CSVGGGRSGADTQYF. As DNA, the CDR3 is TGCAGCGTCGGGGGGGGGCGGAGCGGGGCAGATACGCAGTATTTT.

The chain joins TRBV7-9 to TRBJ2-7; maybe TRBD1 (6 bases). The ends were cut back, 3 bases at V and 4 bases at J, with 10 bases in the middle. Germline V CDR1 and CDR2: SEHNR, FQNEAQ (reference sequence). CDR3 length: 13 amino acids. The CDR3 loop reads CASSLTGDYEQYF. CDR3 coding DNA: TGTGCCAGCAGCTTGACAGGTGATTACGAGCAGTACTTC. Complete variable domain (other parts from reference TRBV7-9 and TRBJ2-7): DTGVSQNPRHKITKRGQNVTFRCDPISEHNRLYWYRQTLGQGPEFLTYFQNEAQLEKSRLLSDRFSAERPKGSFSTLEIQRTEQGDSAMYLCASSLTGDYEQYFGPGTRLTVT.

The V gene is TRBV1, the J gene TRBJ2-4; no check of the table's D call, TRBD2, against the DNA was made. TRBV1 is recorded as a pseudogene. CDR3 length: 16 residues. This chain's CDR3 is CTSSLLGGGLKNIQYF. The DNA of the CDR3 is TGCACCAGCAGCCTCCTTGGGGGGGGGTTGAAAAACATTCAGTACTTC.

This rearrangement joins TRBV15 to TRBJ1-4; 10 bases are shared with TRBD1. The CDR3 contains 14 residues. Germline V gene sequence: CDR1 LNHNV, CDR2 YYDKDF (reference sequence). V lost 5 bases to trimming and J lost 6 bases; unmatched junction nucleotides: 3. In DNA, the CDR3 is TGTGCCACCAGCCGGGACAGGGGTTATGAAAAACTGTTTTTT. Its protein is CATSRDRGYEKLFF.